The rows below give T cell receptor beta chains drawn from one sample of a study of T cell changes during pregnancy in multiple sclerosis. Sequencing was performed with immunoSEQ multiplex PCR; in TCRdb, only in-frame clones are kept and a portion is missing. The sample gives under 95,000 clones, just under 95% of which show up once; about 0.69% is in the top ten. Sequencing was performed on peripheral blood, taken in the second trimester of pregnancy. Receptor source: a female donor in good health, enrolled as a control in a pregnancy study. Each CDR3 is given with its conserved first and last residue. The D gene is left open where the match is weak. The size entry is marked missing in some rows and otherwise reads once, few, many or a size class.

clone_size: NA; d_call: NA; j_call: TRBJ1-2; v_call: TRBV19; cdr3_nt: TGTGCCACCGCGGGGGGTGTTTTGAGGGGCTACACCTTC; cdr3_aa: CATAGGVLRGYTF
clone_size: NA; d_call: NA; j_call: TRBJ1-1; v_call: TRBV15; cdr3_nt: TGTGCCACCAGCAGAGGTGCCTCAGGGCACGAAGCTTTCTTT; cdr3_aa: CATSRGASGHEAFF
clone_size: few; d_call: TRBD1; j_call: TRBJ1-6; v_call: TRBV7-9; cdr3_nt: TGTGCCAGCAGCCCCGGGACAGGGGGTTCACCCCTCCACTTT; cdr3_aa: CASSPGTGGSPLHF
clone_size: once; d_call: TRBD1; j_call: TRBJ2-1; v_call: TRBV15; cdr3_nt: TGTGCCACCAGCGGACCAGGGGGCTCCTACAATGAGCAGTTCTTC; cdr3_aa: CATSGPGGSYNEQFF
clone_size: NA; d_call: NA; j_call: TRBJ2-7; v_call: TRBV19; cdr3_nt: TGTGCCAGTAGTATAGTTGGGTTTGTGGCCGGAGCCTACGAGCAGTACTTC; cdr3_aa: CASSIVGFVAGAYEQYF
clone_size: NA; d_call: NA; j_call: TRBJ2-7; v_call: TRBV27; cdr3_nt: TGTGCCAGCAGTTTACAATTCAACAGCTACGAGCAGTACTTC; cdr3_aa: CASSLQFNSYEQYF
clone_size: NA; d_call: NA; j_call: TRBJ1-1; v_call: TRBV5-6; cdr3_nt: TGTGCCAGCAGCGCCAGGGAGGACACTGAAGCTTTCTTT; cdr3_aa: CASSAREDTEAFF
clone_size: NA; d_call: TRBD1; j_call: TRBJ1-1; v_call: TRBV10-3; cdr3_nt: TGTGCCACCAACCCAGGGGGAGGAAACACTGAAGCTTTCTTT; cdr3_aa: CATNPGGGNTEAFF
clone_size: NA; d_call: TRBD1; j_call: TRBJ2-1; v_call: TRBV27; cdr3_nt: TGTGCCAGCACTCGGGACAGGGACTCCTACAATGAGCAGTTCTTC; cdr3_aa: CASTRDRDSYNEQFF
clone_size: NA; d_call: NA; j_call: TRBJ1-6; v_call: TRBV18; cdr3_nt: TGTGCCAGCTCCAAAGAGTATAATTCACCCCTCCACTTT; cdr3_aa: CASSKEYNSPLHF
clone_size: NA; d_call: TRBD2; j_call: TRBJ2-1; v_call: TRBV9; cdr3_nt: TGTGCCAGCAAGACGACTAGCGGGATAAACAATGAGCAGTTCTTC; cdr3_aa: CASKTTSGINNEQFF
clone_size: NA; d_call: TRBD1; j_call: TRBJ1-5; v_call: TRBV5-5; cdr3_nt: TGTGCCAGCAGCTTGTGGGACAGGGATCAGCCCCAGCATTTT; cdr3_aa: CASSLWDRDQPQHF
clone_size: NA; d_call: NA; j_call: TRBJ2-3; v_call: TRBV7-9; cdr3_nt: TGTGCCAGCAGCTTAGCGGAGACAGCCACAGATACGCAGTATTTT; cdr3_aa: CASSLAETATDTQYF
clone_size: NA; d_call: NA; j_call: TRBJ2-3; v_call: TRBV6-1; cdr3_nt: TGTGCCAGTGAAATACTCCGGGACTCTACGCAGTATTTT; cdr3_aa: CASEILRDSTQYF
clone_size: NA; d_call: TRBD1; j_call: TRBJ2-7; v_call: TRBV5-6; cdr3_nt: TGTGCCAGCAGCCCCCAAGGGGTTGGGACAGGATCATACGAGCAGTACTTC; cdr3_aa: CASSPQGVGTGSYEQYF
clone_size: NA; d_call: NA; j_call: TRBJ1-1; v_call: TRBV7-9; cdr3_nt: TGTGCCAGCAGCTCACCGGGACATCGGAACACTGAAGCTTTCTTT; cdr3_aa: CASSSPGHRNTEAFF
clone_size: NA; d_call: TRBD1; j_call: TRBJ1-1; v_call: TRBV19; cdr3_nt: TGTGCCAGTACGGGCAGCAGGGGGCGTGTGACTGAAGCTTTCTTT; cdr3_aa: CASTGSRGRVTEAFF
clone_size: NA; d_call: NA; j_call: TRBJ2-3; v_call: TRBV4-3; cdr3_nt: TGCGCCAGCAGCCTGGATGGGGGGGCCCGCACAGATACGCAGTATTTT; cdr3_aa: CASSLDGGARTDTQYF
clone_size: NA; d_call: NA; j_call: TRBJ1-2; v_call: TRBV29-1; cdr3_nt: TGCAGCGTTGGTAACAGTGAATATGGCTACACCTTC; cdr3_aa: CSVGNSEYGYTF
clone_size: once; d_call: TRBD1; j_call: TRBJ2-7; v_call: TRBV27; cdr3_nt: TGTGCCAGCAGTTTTAATAACCCAGGGGGCTCCTACGAGCAGTACTTC; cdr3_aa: CASSFNNPGGSYEQYF
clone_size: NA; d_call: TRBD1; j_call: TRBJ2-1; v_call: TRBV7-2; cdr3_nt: TGTGCCAGCAGCCGAGGACAGGGGGCCTACAATGAGCAGTTCTTC; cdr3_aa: CASSRGQGAYNEQFF
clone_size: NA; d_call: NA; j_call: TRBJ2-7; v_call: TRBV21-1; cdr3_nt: TGTGCCAGCAGGAACGGATCCTTCAGGGTCGACGAGCAGTACTTC; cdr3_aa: CASRNGSFRVDEQYF
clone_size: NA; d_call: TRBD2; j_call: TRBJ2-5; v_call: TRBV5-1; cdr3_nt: TGCGCCAGCAGCACGGGACTAGCGGGGGATGAGACCCAGTACTTC; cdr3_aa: CASSTGLAGDETQYF
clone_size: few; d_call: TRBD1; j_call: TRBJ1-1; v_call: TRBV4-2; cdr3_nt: TGTGCCAGCAGCCCCTCGGAGGGGGCGAACACTGAAGCTTTCTTT; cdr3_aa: CASSPSEGANTEAFF
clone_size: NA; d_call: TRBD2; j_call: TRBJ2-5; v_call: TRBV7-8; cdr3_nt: TGTGCCAGCAGCTTAGATACTAGCGGGGGGGTTGGGGAGACCCAGTACTTC; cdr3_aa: CASSLDTSGGVGETQYF
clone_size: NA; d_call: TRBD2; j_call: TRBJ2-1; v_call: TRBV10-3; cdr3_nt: TGTGCCATCAGTCAGGGACTAGCGGGGAACAATGAGCAGTTCTTC; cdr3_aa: CAISQGLAGNNEQFF
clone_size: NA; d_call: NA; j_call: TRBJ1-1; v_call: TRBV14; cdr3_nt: TGTGCCAGCAGCCAAGGGAGGGGCACTGAAGCTTTCTTT; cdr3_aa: CASSQGRGTEAFF
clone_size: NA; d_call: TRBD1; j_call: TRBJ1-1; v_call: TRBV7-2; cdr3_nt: TGTGCCAGCAGCTTAATGGGGACCCAGGGGGCAACTTTCTTT; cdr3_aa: CASSLMGTQGATFF
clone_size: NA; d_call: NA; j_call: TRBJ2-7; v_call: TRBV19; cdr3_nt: TGTGCCACACGCCCCACCGCGTCCTACGAGCAGTACTTC; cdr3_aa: CATRPTASYEQYF
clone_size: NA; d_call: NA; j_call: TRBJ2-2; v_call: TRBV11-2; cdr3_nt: TGTGCCAGCAGCCTAGGACTTCTCACCGGGGAGCTGTTTTTT; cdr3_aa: CASSLGLLTGELFF
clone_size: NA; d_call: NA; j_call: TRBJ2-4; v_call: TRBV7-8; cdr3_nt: TGTGCCAGCAGCTTAGATGTATGGACTAAACAAAACATTCAGTACTTC; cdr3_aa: CASSLDVWTKQNIQYF
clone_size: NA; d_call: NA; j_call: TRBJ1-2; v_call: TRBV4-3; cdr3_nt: TGCGCCAGCAGCCAAGATACAGGGAATCACTATGGCTACACCTTC; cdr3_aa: CASSQDTGNHYGYTF
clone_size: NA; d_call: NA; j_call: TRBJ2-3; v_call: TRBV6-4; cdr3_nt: TGTGCCAGCAGTGAACAGCCGACAGCAGATACGCAGTATTTT; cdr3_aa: CASSEQPTADTQYF
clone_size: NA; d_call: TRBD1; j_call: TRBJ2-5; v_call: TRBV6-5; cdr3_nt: TGTGCCAGCAGACCGACAGGGGAAGTGGAGACCCAGTACTTC; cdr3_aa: CASRPTGEVETQYF
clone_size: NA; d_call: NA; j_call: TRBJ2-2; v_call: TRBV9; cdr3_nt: TGTGCCAGCAGCGTGGAGCCGACCGGGGAGCTGTTTTTT; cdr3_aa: CASSVEPTGELFF
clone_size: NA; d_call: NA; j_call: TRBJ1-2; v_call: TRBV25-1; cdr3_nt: TGTGCCAGCAGCAGGGAATTGGGCTATGGCTACACCTTC; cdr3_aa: CASSRELGYGYTF
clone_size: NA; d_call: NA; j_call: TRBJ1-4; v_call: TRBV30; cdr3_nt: TGTGCCTGGAGCCCGGGACTATGGCGTGAAAAACTGTTTTTT; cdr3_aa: CAWSPGLWREKLFF
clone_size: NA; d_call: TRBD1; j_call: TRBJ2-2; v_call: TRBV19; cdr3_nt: TGTGCCAGTAGTGGGGCAGGGGGCCTCACCGGGGAGCTGTTTTTT; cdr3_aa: CASSGAGGLTGELFF
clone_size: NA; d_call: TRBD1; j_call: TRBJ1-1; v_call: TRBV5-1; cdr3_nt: TGCGCCAGCAGCTCCTTGCAGGGGGCAAAGAACACTGAAGCTTTCTTT; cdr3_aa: CASSSLQGAKNTEAFF
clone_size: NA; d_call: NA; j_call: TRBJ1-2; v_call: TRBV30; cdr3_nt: TGTGCCTGGAGTGTTAGGGGAGCTGGGGGGTCCTATGGCTACACCTTC; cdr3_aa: CAWSVRGAGGSYGYTF